Below are 4 T cell receptor beta chains sequenced from a single sample in a study of blood T cell repertoires in COVID-19. Method: immunoSEQ multiplex PCR; TCRdb's copy keeps in-frame clones and lacks some. Of 310,000 or so clones listed, 87% are singletons. The sample comprised peripheral blood. These receptors all stem from a woman between 50 and 59 years old who had recovered from COVID-19.

This clone has just one count. The chain employs TRBV19 and TRBJ1-4; possible D gene TRBD1, 5 bases. Trimming stripped 2 bases from V and 7 bases from J, with 11 bases between. The CDR3 contains 14 residues. CDR1 and CDR2 (germline): LNHDA, SQIVND (reference sequence). For the CDR3, the DNA is TGTGCCAGTAGTATATCCGGACAACCTGAAAAACTGTTTTTT. Residues: CASSISGQPEKLFF.

This sequence joins TRBV24-1 and TRBJ1-2, with D maybe TRBD1 (5 bases). V shed 7 bases and J shed 5 bases, with 7 bases lying between them. This CDR3 is 11 amino acids long. Germline CDR1 and CDR2: KGHDR and SFDVKD. CDR3 nucleotides: TGTGCCACCAGCGACAGTTATGGCTACACCTTC. Encoded protein: CATSDSYGYTF.

CDR3 protein: CASSESSSQGTGELFF. In nucleotides, the CDR3 is TGTGCCAGCAGTGAATCGAGTAGCCAAGGAACCGGGGAGCTGTTTTTT. The J gene is TRBJ2-2, the V gene TRBV25-1; D is undetermined. Trimming shortened V by 1 base and J by 5 bases, and 14 bases separated the two germline ends. CDR3 length: 16 amino acids. Germline lookup yields CDR1 MGHDK and CDR2 SYGVNS.

As for this clone: In the same sample, other DNA sequences code for this CDR3. This chain connects TRBV5-1 to TRBJ1-2; D ambiguous. The CDR3 contains 14 residues. Germline CDR1 and CDR2: SGHRS and YFSETQ. The V end lost 1 base, the J end lost 3 bases, and 10 bases lay between the germline ends. As DNA, the CDR3 is TGCGCCAGCAGCTTGAGTTCCGGGGACTATGGCTACACCTTC. Its protein is CASSLSSGDYGYTF. The variable domain in full, with the rest retrieved from reference TRBV5-1 and TRBJ1-2, is KAGVTQTPRYLIKTRGQQVTLSCSPISGHRSVSWYQQTPGQGLQFLFEYFSETQRNKGNFPGRFSGRQFSNSRSEMNVSTLELGDSALYLCASSLSSGDYGYTFGSGTRLTVV.